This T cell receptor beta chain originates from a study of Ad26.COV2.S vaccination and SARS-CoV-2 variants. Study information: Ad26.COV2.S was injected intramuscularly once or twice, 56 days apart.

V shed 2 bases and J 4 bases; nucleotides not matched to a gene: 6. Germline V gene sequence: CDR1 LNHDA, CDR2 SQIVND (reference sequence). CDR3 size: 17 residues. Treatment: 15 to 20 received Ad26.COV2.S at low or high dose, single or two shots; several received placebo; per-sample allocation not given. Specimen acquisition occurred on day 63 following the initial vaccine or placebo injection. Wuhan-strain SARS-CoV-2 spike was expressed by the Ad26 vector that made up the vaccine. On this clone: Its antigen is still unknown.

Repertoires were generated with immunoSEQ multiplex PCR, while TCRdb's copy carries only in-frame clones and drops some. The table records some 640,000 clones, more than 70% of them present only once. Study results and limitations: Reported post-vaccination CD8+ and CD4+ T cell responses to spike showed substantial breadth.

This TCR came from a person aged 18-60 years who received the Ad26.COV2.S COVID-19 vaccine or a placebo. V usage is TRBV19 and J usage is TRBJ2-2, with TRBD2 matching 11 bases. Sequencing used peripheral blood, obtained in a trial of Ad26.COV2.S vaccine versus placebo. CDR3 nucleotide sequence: TGTGCCAGTAGTATAATACTAGCGGGAGCGAGCACCGGGGAGCTGTTTTTT. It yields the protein CASSIILAGASTGELFF.